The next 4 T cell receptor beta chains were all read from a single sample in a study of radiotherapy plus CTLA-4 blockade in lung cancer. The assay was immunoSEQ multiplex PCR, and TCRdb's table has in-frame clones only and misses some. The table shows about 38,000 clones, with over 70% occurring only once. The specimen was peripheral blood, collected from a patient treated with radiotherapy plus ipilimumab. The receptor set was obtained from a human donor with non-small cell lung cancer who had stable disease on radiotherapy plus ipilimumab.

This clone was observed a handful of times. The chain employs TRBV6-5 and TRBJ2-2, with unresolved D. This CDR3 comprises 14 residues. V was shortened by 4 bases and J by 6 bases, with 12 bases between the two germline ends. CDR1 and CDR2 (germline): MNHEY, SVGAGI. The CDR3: CASSSPRQSGELFF. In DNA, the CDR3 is TGTGCCAGCAGTTCGCCGAGACAATCCGGGGAGCTGTTTTTT.

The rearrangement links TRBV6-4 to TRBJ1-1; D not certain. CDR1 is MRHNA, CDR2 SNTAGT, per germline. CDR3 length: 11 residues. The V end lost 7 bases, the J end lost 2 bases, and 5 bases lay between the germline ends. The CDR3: CASKGNTEAFF. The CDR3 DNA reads TGTGCCAGCAAGGGCAACACTGAAGCTTTCTTT.

CDR3 in amino acids: CAISGTDREYGYTF. DNA of the CDR3: TGTGCCATCAGTGGGACGGACAGGGAATATGGCTACACCTTC. The rearrangement joins TRBV10-3 to TRBJ1-2; 8 bases match TRBD1. This CDR3 spans 14 amino acids. The germline gives CDR1 ENHRY, CDR2 SYGVKD. Germline trimming cut 4 bases from V and 5 bases from J; bases unmatched to any gene: 6.

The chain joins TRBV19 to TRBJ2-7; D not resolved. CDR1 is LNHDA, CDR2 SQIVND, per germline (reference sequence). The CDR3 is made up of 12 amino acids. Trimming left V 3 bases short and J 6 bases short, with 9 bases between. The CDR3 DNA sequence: TGTGCCAGTAGTATCGGTGGGTTCGAGCAGTACTTC. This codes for CASSIGGFEQYF.